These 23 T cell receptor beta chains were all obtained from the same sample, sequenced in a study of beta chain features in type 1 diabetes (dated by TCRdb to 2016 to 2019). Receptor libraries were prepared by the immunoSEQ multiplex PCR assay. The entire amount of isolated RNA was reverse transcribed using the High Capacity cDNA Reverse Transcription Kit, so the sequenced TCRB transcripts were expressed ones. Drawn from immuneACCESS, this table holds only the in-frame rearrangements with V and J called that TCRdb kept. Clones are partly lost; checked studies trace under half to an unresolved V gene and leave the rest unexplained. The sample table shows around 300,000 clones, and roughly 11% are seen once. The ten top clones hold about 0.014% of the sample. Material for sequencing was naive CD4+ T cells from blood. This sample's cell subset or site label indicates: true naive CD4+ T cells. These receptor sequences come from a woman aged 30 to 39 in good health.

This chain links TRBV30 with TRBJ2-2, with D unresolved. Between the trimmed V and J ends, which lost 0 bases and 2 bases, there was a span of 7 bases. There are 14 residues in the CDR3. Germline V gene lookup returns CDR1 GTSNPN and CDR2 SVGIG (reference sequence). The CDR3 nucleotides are TGTGCCTGGAGTGTACTAAGAAACACCGGGGAGCTGTTTTTT. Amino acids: CAWSVLRNTGELFF.

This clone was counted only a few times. CDR3 nucleotide sequence: TGTGCCAGCAGTTACTCGTCAGGTTCCTACAATGAGCAGTTCTTC. Translating gives CASSYSSGSYNEQFF. The V call is TRBV6-6, the J call TRBJ2-1, with D unresolved. CDR1 is MNHNY and CDR2 is SVGAGI in the germline V gene (reference sequence). The CDR3 is 15 amino acids. V gave up 0 bases and J gave up 1 base, with 7 bases separating them.

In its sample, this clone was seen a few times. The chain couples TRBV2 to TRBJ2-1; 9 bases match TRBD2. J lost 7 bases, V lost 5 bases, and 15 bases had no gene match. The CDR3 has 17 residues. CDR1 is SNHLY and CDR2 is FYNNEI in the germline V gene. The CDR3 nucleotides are TGTGCCAGCAGTCAAACTCCCGGGACTAGCAAGGGGAATGAGCAGTTCTTC. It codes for CASSQTPGTSKGNEQFF.

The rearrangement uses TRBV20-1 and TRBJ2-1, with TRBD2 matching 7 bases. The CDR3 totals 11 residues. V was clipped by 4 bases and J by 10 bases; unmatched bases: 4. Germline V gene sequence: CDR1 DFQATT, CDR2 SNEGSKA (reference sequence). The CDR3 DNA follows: TGCAGTGCTACCAGAGCGGGGGAGCAGTTCTTC. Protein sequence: CSATRAGEQFF.

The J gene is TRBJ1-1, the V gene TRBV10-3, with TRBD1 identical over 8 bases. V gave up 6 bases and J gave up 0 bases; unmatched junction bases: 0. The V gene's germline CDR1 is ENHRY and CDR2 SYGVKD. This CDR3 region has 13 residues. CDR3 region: CAIRGQVNTEAFF. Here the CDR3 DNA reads TGTGCCATCAGGGGACAGGTGAACACTGAAGCTTTCTTT.

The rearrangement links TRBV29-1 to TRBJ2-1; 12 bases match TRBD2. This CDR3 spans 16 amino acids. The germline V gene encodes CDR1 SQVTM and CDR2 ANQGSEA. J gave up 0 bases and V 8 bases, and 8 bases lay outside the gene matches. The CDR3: CSLARTSGNSYNEQFF. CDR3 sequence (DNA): TGCAGCCTAGCGCGGACTAGCGGGAACTCCTACAATGAGCAGTTCTTC.

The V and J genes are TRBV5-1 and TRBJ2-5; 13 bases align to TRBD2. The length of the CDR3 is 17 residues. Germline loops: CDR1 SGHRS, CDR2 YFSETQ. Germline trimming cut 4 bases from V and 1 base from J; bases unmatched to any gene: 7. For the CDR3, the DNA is TGCGCCAGCAGCCTGTGGGGGACTAGCGGGACCCAAGAGACCCAGTACTTC. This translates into CASSLWGTSGTQETQYF.

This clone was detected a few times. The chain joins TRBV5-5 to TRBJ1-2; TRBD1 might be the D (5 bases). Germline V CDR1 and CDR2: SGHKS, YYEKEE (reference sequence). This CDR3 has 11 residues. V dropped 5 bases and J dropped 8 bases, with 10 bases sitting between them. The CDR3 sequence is CASSEWGGYTF. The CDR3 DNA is TGTGCCAGCAGTGAGTGGGGCGGCTACACCTTC.

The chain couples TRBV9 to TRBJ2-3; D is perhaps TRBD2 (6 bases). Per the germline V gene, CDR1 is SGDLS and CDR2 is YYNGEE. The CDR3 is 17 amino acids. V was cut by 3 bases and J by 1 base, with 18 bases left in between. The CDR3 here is CASSDPGGRGGTDTQYF. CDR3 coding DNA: TGTGCCAGCAGCGACCCCGGGGGAAGGGGCGGCACAGATACGCAGTATTTT.

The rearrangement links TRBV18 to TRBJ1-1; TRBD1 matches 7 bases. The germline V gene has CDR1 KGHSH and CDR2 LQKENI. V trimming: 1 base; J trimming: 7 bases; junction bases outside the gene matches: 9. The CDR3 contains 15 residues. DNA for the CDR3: TGTGCCAGCTCACCACGGGGCGGACAGGAGGGTGAAGCTTTCTTT. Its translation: CASSPRGGQEGEAFF. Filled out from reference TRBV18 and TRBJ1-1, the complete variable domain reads NAGVMQNPRHLVRRRGQEARLRCSPMKGHSHVYWYRQLPEEGLKFMVYLQKENIIDESGMPKERFSAEFPKEGPSILRIQQVVRGDSAAYFCASSPRGGQEGEAFFGQGTRLTVV.

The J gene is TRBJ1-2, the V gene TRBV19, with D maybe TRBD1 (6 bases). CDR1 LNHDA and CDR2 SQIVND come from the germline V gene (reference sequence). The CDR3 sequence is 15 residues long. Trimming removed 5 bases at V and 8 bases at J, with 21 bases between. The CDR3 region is CASSQGTVLRDGYTF. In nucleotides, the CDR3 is TGTGCCAGTAGTCAGGGGACGGTCCTACGGGACGGCTACACCTTC.

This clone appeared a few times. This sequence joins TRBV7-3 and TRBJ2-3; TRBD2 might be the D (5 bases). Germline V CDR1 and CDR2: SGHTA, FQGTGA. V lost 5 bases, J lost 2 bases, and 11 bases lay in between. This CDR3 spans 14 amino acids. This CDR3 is CASSPRGDTDTQYF. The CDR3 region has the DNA TGTGCCAGCAGCCCCCGGGGAGACACAGATACGCAGTATTTT.

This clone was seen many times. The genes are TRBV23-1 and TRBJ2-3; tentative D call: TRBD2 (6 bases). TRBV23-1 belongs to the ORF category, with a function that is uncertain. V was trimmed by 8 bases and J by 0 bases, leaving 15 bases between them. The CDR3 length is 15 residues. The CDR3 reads CASCGARESTDTQYF. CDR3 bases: TGCGCCAGCTGCGGGGCCCGGGAGAGCACAGATACGCAGTATTTT.

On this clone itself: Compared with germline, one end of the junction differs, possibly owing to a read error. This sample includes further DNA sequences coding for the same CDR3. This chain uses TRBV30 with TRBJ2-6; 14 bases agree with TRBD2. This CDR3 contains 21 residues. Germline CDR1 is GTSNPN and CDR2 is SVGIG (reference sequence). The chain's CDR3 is CAWSSYPGLAGVGRGANVLTF. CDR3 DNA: TGTGCCTGGAGCTCCTATCCGGGACTAGCGGGAGTGGGTCGTGGGGCTAACGTCCTGACTTTC.

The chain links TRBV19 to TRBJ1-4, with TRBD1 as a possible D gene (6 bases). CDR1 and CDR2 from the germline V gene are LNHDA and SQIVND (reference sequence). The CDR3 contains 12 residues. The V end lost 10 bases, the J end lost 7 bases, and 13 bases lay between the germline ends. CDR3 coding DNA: TGTGCCACCGGACAGAATACTGAAAAACTGTTTTTT. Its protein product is CATGQNTEKLFF.

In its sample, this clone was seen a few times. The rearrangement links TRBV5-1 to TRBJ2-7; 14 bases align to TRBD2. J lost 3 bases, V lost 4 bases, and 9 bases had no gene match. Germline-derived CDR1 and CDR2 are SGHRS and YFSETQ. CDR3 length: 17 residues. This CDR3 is CASSPGLAGEWLYEQYF. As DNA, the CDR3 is TGCGCCAGCAGCCCGGGACTAGCGGGAGAATGGCTCTACGAGCAGTACTTC.

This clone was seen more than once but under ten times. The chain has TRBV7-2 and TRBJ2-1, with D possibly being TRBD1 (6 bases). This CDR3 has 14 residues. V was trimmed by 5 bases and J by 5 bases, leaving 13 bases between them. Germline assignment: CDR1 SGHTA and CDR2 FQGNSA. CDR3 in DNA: TGTGCCAGCAGCCGACTGGGACATAACAATGAGCAGTTCTTC. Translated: CASSRLGHNNEQFF.

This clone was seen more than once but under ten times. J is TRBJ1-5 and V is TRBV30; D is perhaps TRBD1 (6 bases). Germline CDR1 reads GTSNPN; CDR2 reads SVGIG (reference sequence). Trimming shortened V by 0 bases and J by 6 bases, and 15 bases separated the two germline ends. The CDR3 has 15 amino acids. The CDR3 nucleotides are TGTGCCTGGAGTGTAGGATACAGGGATCCTCAGCCCCAGCATTTT. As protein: CAWSVGYRDPQPQHF.

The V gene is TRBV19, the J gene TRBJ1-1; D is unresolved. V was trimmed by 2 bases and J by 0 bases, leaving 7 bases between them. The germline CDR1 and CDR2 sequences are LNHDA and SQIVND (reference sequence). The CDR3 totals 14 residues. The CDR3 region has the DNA TGTGCCAGTAGTATACTCCGGTTGAACACTGAAGCTTTCTTT. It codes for CASSILRLNTEAFF.

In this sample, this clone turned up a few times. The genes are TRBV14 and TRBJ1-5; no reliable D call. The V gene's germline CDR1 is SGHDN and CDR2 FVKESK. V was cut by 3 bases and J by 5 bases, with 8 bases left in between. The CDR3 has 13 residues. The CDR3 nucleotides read TGTGCCAGCAGCCAGGAGGAGGATCAGCCCCAGCATTTT. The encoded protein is CASSQEEDQPQHF.

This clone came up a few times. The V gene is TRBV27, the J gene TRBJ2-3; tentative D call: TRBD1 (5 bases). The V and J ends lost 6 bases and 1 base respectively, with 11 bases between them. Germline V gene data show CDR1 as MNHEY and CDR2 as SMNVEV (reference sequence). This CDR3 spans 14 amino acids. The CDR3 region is CASSLTQGTDTQYF. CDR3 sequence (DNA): TGTGCCAGCAGCCTAACACAGGGCACAGATACGCAGTATTTT.

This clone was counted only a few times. The CDR3 is CASRAGVVNEQFF. CDR3 nucleotide sequence: TGTGCCAGCCGAGCGGGAGTTGTTAATGAGCAGTTCTTC. The J gene is TRBJ2-1, the V gene TRBV7-8, with 8 bases lining up with TRBD2. V dropped 8 bases and J dropped 7; count of bases not matched to a gene: 7. Germline values: CDR1 SGHVS, CDR2 FQNEAQ. The CDR3 contains 13 residues.

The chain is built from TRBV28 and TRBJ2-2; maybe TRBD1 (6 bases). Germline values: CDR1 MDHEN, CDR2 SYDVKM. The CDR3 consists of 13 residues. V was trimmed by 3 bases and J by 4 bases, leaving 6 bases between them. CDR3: CASSFRGTGELFF. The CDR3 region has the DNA TGTGCCAGCAGTTTCAGGGGCACCGGGGAGCTGTTTTTT.